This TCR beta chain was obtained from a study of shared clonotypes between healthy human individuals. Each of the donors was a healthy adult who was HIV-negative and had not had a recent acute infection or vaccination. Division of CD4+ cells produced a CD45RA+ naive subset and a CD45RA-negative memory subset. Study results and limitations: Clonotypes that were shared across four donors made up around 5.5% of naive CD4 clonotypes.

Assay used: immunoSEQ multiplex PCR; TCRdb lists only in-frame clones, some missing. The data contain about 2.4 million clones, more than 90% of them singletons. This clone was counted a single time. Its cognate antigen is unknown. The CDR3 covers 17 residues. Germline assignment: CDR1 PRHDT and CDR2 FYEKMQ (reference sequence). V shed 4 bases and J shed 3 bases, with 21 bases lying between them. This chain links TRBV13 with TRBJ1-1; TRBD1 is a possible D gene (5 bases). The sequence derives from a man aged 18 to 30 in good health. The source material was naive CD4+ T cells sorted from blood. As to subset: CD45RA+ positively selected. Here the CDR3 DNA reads TGTGCCAGCAGCTCCATCCAGGCAGGGAAGGGGTACACTGAAGCTTTCTTT. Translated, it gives CASSSIQAGKGYTEAFF.